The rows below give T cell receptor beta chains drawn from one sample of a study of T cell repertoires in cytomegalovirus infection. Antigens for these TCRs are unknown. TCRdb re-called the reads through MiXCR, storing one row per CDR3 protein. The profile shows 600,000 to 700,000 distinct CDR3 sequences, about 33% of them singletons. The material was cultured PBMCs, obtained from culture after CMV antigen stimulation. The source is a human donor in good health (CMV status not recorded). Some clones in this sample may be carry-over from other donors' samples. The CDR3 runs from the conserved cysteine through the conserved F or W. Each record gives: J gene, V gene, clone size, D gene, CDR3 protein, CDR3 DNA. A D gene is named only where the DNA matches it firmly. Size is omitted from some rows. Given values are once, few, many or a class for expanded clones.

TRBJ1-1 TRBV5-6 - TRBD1 CASSLAGQGPKGFF TGTGCCAGCAGCTTGGCGGGACAGGGGCCCAAGGGTTTCTTT
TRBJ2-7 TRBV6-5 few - CASSYSFMATYEQYF TGTGCCAGCAGTTACTCTTTTATGGCGACCTACGAGCAGTACTTC
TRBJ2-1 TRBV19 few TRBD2 CASRTSGYEQFF TGTGCCAGTCGAACTAGCGGGTATGAGCAGTTCTTC
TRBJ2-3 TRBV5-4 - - CASSSPGRDKDTQYF TGTGCCAGCAGCTCCCCGGGACGGGACAAAGATACGCAGTATTTT
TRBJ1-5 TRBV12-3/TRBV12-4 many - CASSPLGRGSNQPQHF TGTGCCAGCAGTCCTCTCGGGCGTGGGAGCAATCAGCCCCAGCATTTT
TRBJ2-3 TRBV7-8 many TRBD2 CASSLLFTGLAGGFSTDTQYF TGTGCCAGCAGCTTACTTTTTACGGGACTAGCGGGGGGGTTTAGCACAGATACGCAGTATTTT
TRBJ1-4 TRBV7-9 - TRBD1 CASSYGTAVLNEKLFF TGTGCCAGCAGCTACGGGACAGCGGTTCTTAATGAAAAACTGTTTTTT
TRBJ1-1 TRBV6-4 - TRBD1 CAIFPTGGTEAFF TGTGCCATCTTCCCGACAGGGGGCACTGAAGCTTTCTTT
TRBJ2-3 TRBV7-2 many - CASSLGVRTDTQYF TGTGCCAGCAGCTTAGGAGTTCGCACAGATACGCAGTATTTT
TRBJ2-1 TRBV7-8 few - CASSLGWSSYNEQFF TGTGCCAGCAGCTTGGGGTGGTCCTCCTACAATGAGCAGTTCTTC
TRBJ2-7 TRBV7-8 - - CASSSTGTRYEQYF TGTGCCAGCAGCTCAACCGGGACCCGATACGAGCAGTACTTC
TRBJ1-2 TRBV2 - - CASSLRDIDYGYTF TGTGCCAGCAGCCTCAGGGATATCGACTATGGCTACACCTTC
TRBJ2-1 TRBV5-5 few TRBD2 CASSLMLAGEQFF TGTGCCAGCAGCTTGATGCTAGCGGGTGAGCAGTTCTTC
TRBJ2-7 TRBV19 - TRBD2 CASSASPGGHVTSYEQYF TGTGCCAGTAGTGCCTCACCGGGGGGGCACGTAACTTCCTACGAGCAGTACTTC
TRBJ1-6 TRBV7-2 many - CASSPNVGTVRSPLHF TGTGCCAGCAGCCCAAATGTGGGGACGGTCAGATCACCCCTCCACTTT
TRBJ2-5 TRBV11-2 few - CASTPRGGYQETQYF TGTGCCAGCACCCCTCGGGGAGGATATCAAGAGACCCAGTACTTC
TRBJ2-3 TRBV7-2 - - CASSPTSVGGYTDTQYF TGTGCCAGCAGCCCAACTTCGGTGGGTGGGTACACAGATACGCAGTATTTT
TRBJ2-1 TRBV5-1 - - CASSLDGSPRYEQFF TGCGCCAGCAGCTTGGATGGCAGCCCCAGGTATGAGCAGTTCTTC
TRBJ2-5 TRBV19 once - CASSIQGVRETQYF TGTGCCAGTAGCATACAGGGTGTTCGAGAGACCCAGTACTTC
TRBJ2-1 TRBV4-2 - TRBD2 CASSQGLAYYNEQFF TGTGCCAGCAGCCAAGGACTAGCGTATTACAATGAGCAGTTCTTC
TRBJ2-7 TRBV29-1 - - CSVVGGSRASYEQYF TGCAGCGTTGTCGGGGGAAGTAGGGCCTCCTACGAGCAGTACTTC
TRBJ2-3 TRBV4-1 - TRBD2 CASQNIGLAGVGDTQYF TGCGCCAGCCAAAATATCGGGCTAGCGGGAGTTGGAGATACGCAGTATTTT
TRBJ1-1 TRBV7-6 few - CASSPHARPNTEAFF TGTGCCAGCAGCCCCCACGCGCGTCCAAACACTGAAGCTTTCTTT
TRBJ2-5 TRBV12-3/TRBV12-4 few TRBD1 CASRGQVEETQYF TGTGCCAGCAGGGGACAGGTGGAAGAGACCCAGTACTTC
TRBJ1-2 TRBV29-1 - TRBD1 CSVSDRGGVYGYTF TGCAGCGTCTCCGACAGGGGAGGGGTCTATGGCTACACCTTC
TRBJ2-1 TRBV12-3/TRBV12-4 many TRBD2 CASSYLPTSGVSPFSYNEQFF TGTGCCAGCAGTTATCTACCGACTAGCGGAGTTTCCCCTTTCTCCTACAATGAGCAGTTCTTC
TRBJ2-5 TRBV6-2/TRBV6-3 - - CASSYGDGETQYF TGTGCCAGCAGTTACGGGGATGGGGAGACCCAGTACTTC
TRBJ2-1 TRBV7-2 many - CASSLGGVGTYNEQFF TGTGCCAGCAGCTTAGGGGGGGTCGGCACCTACAATGAGCAGTTCTTC
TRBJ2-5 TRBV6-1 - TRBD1 CASSDFPGQGTEETQYF TGTGCCAGCAGTGATTTTCCGGGACAGGGGACAGAAGAGACCCAGTACTTC
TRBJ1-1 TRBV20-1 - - CSAIRLRGGTEAFF TGCAGTGCTATTCGGCTGAGAGGGGGAACTGAAGCTTTCTTT
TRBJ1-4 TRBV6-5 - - CASSYSSGGTNEKLFF TGTGCCAGCAGTTACTCGAGCGGGGGGACTAATGAAAAACTGTTTTTT
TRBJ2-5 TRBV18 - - CASSPPDHRQETQYF TGTGCCAGCTCACCACCAGATCACAGACAAGAGACCCAGTACTTC
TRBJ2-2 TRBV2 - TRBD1 CASSGVRGRGSGELFF TGTGCCAGCAGTGGGGTGAGGGGGCGAGGTTCCGGGGAGCTGTTTTTT
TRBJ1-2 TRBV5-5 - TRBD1 CASERQGYGYTF TGTGCCAGCGAGAGACAGGGCTATGGCTACACCTTC
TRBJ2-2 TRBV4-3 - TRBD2 CASSQTLAAGDTGELFF TGCGCCAGCAGCCAAACACTAGCAGCGGGAGATACCGGGGAGCTGTTTTTT
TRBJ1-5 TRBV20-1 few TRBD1 CSDTGGSNQPQHF TGCAGCGACACAGGGGGCAGCAATCAGCCCCAGCATTTT
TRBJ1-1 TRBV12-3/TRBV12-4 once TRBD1 CASSPGGSWNTEAFF TGTGCCAGCAGCCCAGGGGGGTCGTGGAACACTGAAGCTTTCTTT
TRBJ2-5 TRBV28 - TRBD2 CAILPRGGSETQYF TGTGCCATCCTTCCGCGGGGGGGCAGTGAGACCCAGTACTTC
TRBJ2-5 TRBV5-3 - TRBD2 CASSLPGLAPTSQETQYF TGTGCCAGCAGCCTACCGGGACTAGCTCCTACTAGCCAAGAGACCCAGTACTTC
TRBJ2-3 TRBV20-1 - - CSATLWSGDTQYF TGCAGTGCTACCCTGTGGTCTGGGGATACGCAGTATTTT
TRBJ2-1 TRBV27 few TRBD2 CASSSLREGNEQFF TGTGCCAGCAGCTCCTTGCGGGAGGGCAATGAGCAGTTCTTC
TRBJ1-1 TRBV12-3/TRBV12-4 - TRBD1 CASSTAQGARTEAFF TGTGCCAGCAGTACGGCACAGGGGGCTAGAACTGAAGCTTTCTTT
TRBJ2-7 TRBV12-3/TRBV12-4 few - CASSLRESLYEQYF TGTGCCAGCAGTTTAAGGGAAAGCCTCTACGAGCAGTACTTC
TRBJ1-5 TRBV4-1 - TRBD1 CASSQTGTGGNQPQHF TGCGCCAGCAGCCAAACGGGTACAGGGGGGAATCAGCCCCAGCATTTT